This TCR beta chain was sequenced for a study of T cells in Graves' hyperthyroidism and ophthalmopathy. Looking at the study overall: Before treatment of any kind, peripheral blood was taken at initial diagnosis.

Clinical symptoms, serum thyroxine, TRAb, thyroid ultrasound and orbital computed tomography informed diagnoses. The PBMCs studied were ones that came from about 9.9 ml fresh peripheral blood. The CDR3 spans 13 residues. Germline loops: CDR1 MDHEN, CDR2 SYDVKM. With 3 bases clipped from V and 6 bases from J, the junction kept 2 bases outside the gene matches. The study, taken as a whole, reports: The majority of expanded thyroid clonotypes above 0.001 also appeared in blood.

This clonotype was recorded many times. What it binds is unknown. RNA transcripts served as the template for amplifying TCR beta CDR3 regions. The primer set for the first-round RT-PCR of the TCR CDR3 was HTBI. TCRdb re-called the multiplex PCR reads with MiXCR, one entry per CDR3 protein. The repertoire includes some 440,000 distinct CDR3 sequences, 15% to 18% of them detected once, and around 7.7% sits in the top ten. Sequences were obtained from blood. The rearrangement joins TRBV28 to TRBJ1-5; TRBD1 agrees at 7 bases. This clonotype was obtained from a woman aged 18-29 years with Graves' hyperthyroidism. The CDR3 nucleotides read TGTGCCAGCAGTTTGAAGGGGGCTCAGCCCCAGCATTTT. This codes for CASSLKGAQPQHF.